The entry below gives a single TCR beta chain sequence along with its context. The antigen remains unidentified. CDR3 length: 13 residues. V lost 4 bases and J 13 bases, leaving 17 bases between the germline ends. CDR1 is MNHNS, CDR2 SASEGT, per germline. The entry originates in a study of cytomegalovirus exposure and HLA in healthy donors. Findings and limits, study-wide: Among TCR sequences, most were rare, though some public TCRs appeared in many donors.

TCRdb keeps only in-frame clones here, not all; method: immunoSEQ multiplex PCR. The data hold approximately 200,000 clones, with around 90% observed a single time. The TCR sequence derives from a woman younger than 30 in good health and CMV-seronegative. Sequencing input: PBMCs. The rearrangement links TRBV6-1 to TRBJ2-1; D ambiguous. The CDR3 spells CASSVGWPLFQFF. The CDR3 region has the DNA TGTGCCAGCAGTGTTGGTTGGCCGCTTTTTCAGTTCTTC.